This T cell receptor beta chain was sequenced for a study of blood T cell repertoires in COVID-19. Losses at the gene ends were 2 bases for V and 5 bases for J; bases not matched to a gene: 2. The CDR3 runs to 14 residues. From germline, CDR1 is KGHSH and CDR2 LQKENI. TCRdb's table, derived via immunoSEQ multiplex PCR, lists solely in-frame clones and lacks some. There are 330,000 or so clones in the sample; around 90% occur only once, and roughly 9.9% lies in the top ten. The sequence came from a man aged 30 to 45 with COVID-19, enrolled during active disease. The source material was peripheral blood. The chain employs TRBV18 and TRBJ1-1, with 10 bases fitting TRBD1. The CDR3 loop reads CASSPDRGQTEAFF. The CDR3 DNA is TGTGCCAGCTCACCAGACAGGGGGCAAACTGAAGCTTTCTTT.